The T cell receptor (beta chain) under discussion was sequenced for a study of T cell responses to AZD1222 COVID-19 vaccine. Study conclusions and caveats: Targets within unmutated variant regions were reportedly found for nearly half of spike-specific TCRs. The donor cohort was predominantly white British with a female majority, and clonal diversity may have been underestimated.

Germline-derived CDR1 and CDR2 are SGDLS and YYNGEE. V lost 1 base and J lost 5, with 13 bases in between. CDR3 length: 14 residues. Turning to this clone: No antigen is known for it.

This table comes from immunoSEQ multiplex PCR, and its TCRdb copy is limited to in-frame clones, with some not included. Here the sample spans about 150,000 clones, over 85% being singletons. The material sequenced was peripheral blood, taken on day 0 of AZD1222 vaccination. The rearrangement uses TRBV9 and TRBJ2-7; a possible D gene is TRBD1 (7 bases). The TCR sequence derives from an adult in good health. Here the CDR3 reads CASSVRGTEDEQYF. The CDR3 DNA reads TGTGCCAGCAGCGTACGGGGGACAGAAGACGAGCAGTACTTC.